The T cell receptor (beta chain) described here comes from a study of blood T cell repertoires in COVID-19. Study-level background: T cells, B-cell-depleted T cells, or PBMCs supplied cDNA or gDNA.

The CDR3 totals 15 residues. The ends lost 5 bases at V and 3 bases at J; junction bases unmatched: 6. CDR1 and CDR2 (germline): SNHLY, FYNNEI. Libraries were prepared by immunoSEQ multiplex PCR; TCRdb keeps only in-frame clonotypes and omits some of them. The table shows 9,200 or so clones, with roughly nine tenths occurring only once. Sequenced: peripheral blood. V and J are TRBV2 and TRBJ2-3, with 9 bases aligning to TRBD2. This clonotype was sampled from a man aged 60 to 69 with acute or convalescent COVID-19. CDR3 loop: CASSIAGAGTDTQYF. As DNA, the CDR3 is TGTGCCAGCAGTATAGCGGGAGCGGGGACAGATACGCAGTATTTT.